This T cell receptor beta chain appears in the sequencing data of a study of T cell responses to AZD1222 COVID-19 vaccine. The CDR3 is 14 amino acids. Deletions cut 0 bases from V and 15 bases from J, with 18 bases between. From germline, CDR1 is MNHEY and CDR2 SVGEGT. This clone was observed a single time. Its antigen remains unknown. Points from the study as a whole: Reports say nearly half of spike-specific TCRs go after unmutated variant regions. Females outnumbered males among donors, who were mostly white British; clonal diversity was possibly underestimated. Seropositive AZD1222 recipients at baseline numbered only five or six. Sampled repertoires all dated from after the peak T cell response.

Repertoires were generated with immunoSEQ multiplex PCR, while TCRdb's copy carries only in-frame clones and drops some. There are some 200,000 clones in the sample; roughly nine tenths occur only once, and around 3.6% lies in the top ten. The sample consisted of peripheral blood, taken 28 days after the second dose of the MenACWY control vaccine. The receptor was derived from an adult who received the MenACWY meningococcal vaccine as a control. The rearrangement uses TRBV6-2 or TRBV6-3 and TRBJ2-1; D remains ambiguous. CDR3 in DNA: TGTGCCAGCAGTTACTCCCCCCCTCCAATCGGCCCGTTCTTC. This encodes CASSYSPPPIGPFF.